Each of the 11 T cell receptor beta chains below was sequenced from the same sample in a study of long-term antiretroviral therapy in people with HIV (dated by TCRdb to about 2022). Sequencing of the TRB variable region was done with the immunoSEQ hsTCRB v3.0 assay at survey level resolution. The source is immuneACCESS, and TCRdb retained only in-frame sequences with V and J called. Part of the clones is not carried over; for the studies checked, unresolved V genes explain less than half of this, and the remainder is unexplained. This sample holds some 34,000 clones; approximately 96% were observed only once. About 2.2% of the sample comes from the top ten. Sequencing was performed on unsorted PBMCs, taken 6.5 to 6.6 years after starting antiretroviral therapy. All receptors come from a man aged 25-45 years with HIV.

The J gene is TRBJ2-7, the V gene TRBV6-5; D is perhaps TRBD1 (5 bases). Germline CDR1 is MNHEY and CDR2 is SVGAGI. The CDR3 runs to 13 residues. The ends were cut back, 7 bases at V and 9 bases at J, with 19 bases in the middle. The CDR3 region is CASKGADGTVQYF. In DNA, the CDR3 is TGTGCCAGCAAAGGGGCGGATGGAACTGTGCAGTACTTC.

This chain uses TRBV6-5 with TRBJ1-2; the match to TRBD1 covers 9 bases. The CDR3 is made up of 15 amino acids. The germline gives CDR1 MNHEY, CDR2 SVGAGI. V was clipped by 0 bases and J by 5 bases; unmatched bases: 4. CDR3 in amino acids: CASSYSTGGRYGYTF. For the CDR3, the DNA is TGTGCCAGCAGTTACTCCACAGGGGGCAGGTATGGCTACACCTTC.

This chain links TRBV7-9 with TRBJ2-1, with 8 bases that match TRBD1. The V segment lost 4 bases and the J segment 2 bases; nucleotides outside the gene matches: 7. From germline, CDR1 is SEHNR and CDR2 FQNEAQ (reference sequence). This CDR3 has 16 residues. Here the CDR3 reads CASSSRQGWPYNEQFF. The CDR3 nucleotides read TGTGCCAGCAGCTCAAGACAGGGGTGGCCCTACAATGAGCAGTTCTTC.

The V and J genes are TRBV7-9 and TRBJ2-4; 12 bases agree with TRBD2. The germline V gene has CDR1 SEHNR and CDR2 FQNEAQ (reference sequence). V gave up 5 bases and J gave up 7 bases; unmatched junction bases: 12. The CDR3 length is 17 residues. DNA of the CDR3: TGTGCCAGCAGCGTAGACGGACTAGCGGGGAGATGGAACATTCAGTACTTC. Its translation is CASSVDGLAGRWNIQYF.

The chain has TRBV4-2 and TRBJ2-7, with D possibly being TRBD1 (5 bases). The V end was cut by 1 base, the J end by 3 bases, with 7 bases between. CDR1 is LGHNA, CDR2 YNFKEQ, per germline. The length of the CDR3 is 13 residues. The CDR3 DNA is TGTGCCAGCAGCCAAGCCGACAGCTACGAGCAGTACTTC. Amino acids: CASSQADSYEQYF.

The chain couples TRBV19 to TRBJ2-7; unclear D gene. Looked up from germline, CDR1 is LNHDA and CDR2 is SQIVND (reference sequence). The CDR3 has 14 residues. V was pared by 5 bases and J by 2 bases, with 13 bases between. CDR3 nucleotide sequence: TGTGCCAGTAGTGATCCGACCCGGGCCTACGAGCAGTACTTC. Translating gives CASSDPTRAYEQYF.

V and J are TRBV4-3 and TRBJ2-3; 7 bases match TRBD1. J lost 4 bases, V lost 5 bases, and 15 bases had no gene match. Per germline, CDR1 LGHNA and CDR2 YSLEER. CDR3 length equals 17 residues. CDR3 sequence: CASSSYKDRDESDTQYF. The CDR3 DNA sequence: TGCGCCAGCAGCTCTTATAAAGACAGGGATGAGTCAGATACGCAGTATTTT.

Written as DNA, the CDR3 is TGTGCCAGTTGCCCAGGGGTAGGGGACACAGATACGCAGTATTTT. This codes for CASCPGVGDTDTQYF. V usage is TRBV9 and J usage is TRBJ2-3, with a tentative D call TRBD1 (6 bases). This CDR3 spans 15 amino acids. CDR1 and CDR2 from the germline V gene are SGDLS and YYNGEE. Trimming took off 8 bases at V and 2 bases at J, with 18 bases between the two ends.

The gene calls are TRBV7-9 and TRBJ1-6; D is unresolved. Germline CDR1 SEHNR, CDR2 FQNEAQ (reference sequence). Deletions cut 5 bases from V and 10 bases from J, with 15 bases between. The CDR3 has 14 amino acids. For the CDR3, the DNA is TGTGCCAGCAGCCAAGACTCGAGTGGGTCACCCCTCCACTTT. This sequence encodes CASSQDSSGSPLHF.

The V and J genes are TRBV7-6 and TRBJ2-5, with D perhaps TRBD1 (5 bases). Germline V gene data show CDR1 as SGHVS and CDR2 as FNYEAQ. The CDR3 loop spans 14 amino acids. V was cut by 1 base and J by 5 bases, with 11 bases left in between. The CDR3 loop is CASSLGGARETQYF. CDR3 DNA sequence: TGTGCCAGCAGCTTAGGGGGCGCCCGGGAGACCCAGTACTTC.

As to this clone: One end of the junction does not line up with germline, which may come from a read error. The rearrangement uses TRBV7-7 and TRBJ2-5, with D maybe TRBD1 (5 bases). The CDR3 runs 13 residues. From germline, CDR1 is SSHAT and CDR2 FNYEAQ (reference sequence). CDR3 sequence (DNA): TGTGCTAGCAGCTGGACAACCCAAGAGACCCAGTACTTC. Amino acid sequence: CASSWTTQETQYF.